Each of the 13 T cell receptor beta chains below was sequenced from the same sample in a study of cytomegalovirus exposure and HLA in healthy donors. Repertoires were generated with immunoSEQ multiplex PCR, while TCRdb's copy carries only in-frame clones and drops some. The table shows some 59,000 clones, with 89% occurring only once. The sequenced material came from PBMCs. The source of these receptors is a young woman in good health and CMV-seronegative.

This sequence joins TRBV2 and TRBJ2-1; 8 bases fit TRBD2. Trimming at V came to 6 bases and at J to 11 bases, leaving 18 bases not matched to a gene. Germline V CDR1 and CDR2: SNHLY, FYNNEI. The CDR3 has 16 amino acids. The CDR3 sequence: CASSAELSSGVVKQFF. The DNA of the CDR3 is TGTGCCAGCAGCGCGGAGTTGAGTAGCGGGGTAGTCAAGCAGTTCTTC.

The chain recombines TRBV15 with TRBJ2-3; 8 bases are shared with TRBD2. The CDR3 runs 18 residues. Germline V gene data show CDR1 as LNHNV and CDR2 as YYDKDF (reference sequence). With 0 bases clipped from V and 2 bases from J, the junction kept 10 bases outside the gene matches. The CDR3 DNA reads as TGTGCCACCAGCAGAGAAGGGGTGGGCGGGAGGACCACAGATACGCAGTATTTT. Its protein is CATSREGVGGRTTDTQYF. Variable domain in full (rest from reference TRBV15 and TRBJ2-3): DAMVIQNPRYQVTQFGKPVTLSCSQTLNHNVMYWYQQKSSQAPKLLFHYYDKDFNNEADTPDNFQSRRPNTSFCFLDIRSPGLGDTAMYLCATSREGVGGRTTDTQYFGPGTRLTVL.

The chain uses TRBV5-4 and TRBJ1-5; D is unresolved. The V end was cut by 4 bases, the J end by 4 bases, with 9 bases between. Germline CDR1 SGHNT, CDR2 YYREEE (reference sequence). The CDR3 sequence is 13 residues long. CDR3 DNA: TGTGCCAGCAGCGGAGATATAAATCAGCCCCAGCATTTT. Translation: CASSGDINQPQHF.

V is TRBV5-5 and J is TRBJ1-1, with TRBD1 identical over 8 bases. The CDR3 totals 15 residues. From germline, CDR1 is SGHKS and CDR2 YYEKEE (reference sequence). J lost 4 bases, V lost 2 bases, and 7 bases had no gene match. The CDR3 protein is CASSLSDREGTEAFF. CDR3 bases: TGTGCCAGCAGCTTATCGGACAGGGAAGGCACTGAAGCTTTCTTT.

The DNA for the CDR3 is TGTGCCAGCAGCTCGATAGTGTTTCGAGAGACCCAGTACTTC. It translates to CASSSIVFRETQYF. The J gene is TRBJ2-5, the V gene TRBV7-2; D not resolved. The CDR3 is 14 amino acids. The germline V gene has CDR1 SGHTA and CDR2 FQGNSA. Trimming took 4 bases from V and 4 from J, leaving 13 bases between them. Full variable domain (missing parts from reference TRBV7-2 and TRBJ2-5): GAGVSQSPSNKVTEKGKDVELRCDPISGHTALYWYRQSLGQGLEFLIYFQGNSAPDKSGLPSDRFSAERTGGSVSTLTIQRTQQEDSAVYLCASSSIVFRETQYFGPGTRLLVL.

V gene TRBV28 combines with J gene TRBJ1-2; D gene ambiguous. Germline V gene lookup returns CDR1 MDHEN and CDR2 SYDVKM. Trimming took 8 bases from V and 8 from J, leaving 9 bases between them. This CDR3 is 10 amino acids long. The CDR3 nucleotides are TGTGCCAGCGCAGGTGGGGGCTACACCTTC. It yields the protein CASAGGGYTF.

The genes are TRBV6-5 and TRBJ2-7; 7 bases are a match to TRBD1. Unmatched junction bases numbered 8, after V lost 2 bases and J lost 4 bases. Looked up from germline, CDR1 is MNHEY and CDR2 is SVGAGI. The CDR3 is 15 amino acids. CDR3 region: CASSYSRDSRYEQYF. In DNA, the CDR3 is TGTGCCAGCAGTTACAGCCGGGACAGCCGGTACGAGCAGTACTTC.

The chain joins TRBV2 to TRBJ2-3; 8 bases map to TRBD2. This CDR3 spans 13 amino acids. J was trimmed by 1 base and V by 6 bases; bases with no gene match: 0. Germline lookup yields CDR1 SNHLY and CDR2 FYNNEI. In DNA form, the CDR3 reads TGTGCCAGCAGGACTAGCGGCACAGATACGCAGTATTTT. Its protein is CASRTSGTDTQYF.

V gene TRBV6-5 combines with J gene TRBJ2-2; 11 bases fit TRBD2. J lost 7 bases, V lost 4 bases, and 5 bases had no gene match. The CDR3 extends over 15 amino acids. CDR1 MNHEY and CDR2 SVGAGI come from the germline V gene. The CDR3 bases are TGTGCCAGCAGTTCACTAGCGGGAGTGATCGGGGAGCTGTTTTTT. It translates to CASSSLAGVIGELFF.

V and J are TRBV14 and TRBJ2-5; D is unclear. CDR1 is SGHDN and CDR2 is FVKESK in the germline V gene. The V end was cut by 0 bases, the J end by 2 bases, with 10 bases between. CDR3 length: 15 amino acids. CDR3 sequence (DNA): TGTGCCAGCAGCCAAGATATAAACTTACAAGAGACCCAGTACTTC. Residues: CASSQDINLQETQYF. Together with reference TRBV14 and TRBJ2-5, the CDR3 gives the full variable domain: EAGVTQFPSHSVIEKGQTVTLRCDPISGHDNLYWYRRVMGKEIKFLLHFVKESKQDESGMPNNRFLAERTGGTYSTLKVQPAELEDSGVYFCASSQDINLQETQYFGPGTRLLVL.

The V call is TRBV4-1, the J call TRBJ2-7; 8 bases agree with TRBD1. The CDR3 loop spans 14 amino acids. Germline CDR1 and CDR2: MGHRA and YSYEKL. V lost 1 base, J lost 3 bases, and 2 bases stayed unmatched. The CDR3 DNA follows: TGCGCCAGCAGCCAAGGACAGGGGAACTACGAGCAGTACTTC. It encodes CASSQGQGNYEQYF.

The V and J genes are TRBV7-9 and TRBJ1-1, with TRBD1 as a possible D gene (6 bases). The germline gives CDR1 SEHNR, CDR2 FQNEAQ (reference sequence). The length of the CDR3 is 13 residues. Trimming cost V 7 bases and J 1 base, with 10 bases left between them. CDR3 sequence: CASILQGNTEAFF. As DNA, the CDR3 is TGTGCCAGCATCCTACAGGGGAACACTGAAGCTTTCTTT.

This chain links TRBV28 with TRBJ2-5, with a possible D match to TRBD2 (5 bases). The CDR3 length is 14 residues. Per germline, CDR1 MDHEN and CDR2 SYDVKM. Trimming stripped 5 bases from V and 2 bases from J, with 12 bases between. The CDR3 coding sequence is TGTGCCAGCAGTCCCGGACTCACGCAAGAGACCCAGTACTTC. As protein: CASSPGLTQETQYF.